This T cell receptor beta chain was captured by sequencing in a study of T cells after yellow fever vaccination. Points from the study as a whole: Weaker in magnitude, the secondary response showed a faster peak on day 5 versus 15. Abundant bulk-population clonotypes could contaminate the FACS-sorted repertoires. Most clones from primary vaccination resurfaced after the booster (around 95% CD4, 75% to 90% CD8).

Germline CDR1 and CDR2: MNHEY and SVGEGT. V lost 6 bases, J lost 0 bases, and 2 bases lay in between. CDR3 size: 11 residues. In its sample, this clonotype was seen many times. The target antigen is unknown. TCRdb re-called the 5' RACE reads with MiXCR, one entry per CDR3 protein. The profile shows 300,000 to 350,000 distinct CDR3 sequences, approximately 4% of them singletons. The sample was PBMCs, taken 15 days after the yellow fever booster vaccination. The receptor comes from a man between 18 and 35 years old who received the YFV17D yellow fever vaccine. The chain has TRBV6-2 or TRBV6-3 and TRBJ1-1; unclear D gene. The CDR3 DNA reads TGTGCCAGCAGGATGAACACTGAAGCTTTCTTT. Residues: CASRMNTEAFF.